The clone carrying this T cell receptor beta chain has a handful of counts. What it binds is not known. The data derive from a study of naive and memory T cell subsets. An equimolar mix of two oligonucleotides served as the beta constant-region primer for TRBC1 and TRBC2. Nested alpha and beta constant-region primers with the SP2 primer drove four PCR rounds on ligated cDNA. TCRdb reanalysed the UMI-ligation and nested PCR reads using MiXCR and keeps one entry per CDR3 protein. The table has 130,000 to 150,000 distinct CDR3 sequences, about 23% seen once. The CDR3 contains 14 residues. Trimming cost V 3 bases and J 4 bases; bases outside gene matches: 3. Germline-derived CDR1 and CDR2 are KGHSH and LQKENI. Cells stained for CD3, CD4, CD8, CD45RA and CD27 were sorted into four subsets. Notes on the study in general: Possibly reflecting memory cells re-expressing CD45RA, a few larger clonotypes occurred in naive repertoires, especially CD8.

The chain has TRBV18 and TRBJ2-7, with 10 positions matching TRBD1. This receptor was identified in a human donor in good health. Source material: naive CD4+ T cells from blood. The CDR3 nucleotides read TGTGCCAGCTCACCGGGACAGGGGTTGTACGAGCAGTACTTC. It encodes CASSPGQGLYEQYF.